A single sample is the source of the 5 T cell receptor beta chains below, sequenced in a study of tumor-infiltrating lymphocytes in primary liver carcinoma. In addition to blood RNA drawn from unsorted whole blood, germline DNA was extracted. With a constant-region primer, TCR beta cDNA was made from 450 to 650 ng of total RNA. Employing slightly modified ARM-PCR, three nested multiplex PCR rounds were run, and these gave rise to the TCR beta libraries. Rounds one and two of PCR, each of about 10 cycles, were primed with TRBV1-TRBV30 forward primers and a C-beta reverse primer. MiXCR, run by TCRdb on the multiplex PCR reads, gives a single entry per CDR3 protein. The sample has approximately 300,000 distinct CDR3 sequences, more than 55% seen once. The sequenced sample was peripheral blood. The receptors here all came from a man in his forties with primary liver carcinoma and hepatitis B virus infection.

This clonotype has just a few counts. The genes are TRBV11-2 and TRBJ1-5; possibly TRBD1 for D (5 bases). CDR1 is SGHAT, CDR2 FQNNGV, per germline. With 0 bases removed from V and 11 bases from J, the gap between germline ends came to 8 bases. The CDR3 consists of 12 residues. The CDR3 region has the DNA TGTGCCAGCAGCTTAGATCGGGGGGCCCAGCATTTT. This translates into CASSLDRGAQHF.

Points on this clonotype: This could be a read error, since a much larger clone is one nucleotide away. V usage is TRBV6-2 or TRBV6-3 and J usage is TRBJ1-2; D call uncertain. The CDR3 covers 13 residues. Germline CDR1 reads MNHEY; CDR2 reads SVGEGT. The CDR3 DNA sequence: TGTGCCACCAGTTACCCCGAGGGCTATGGCTACACCTTC. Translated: CATSYPEGYGYTF.

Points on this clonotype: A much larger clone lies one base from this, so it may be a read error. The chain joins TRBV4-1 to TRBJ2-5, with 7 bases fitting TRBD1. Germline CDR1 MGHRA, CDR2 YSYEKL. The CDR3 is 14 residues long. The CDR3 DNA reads TGCGCCAGCAGCCAGGGACAGTTCCAAGGGACCCAGTACTTC. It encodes CASSQGQFQGTQYF.

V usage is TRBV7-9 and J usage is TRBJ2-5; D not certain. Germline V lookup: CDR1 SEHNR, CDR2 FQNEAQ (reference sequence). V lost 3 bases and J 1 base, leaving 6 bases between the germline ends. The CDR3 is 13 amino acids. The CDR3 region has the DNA TGTGCCAGCAGCTTCGCTCCCCAAGAGACCCAGTACTTC. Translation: CASSFAPQETQYF. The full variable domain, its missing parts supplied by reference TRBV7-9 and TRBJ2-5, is DTGVSQNPRHKITKRGQNVTFRCDPISEHNRLYWYRQTLGQGPEFLTYFQNEAQLEKSRLLSDRFSAERPKGSFSTLEIQRTEQGDSAMYLCASSFAPQETQYFGPGTRLLVL.

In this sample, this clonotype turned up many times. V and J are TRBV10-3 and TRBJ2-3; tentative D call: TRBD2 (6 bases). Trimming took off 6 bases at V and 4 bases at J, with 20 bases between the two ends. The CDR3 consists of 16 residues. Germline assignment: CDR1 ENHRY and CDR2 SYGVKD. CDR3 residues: CAISERSQGGADTQYF. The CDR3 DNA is TGTGCCATCAGCGAGAGATCTCAGGGAGGAGCAGATACGCAGTATTTT.